These 29 T cell receptor beta chains originate from one sample sequenced in a study of T cell repertoires in ileal Crohn's disease. Indicated time point: neoterminal ileum biopsy at postoperative endoscopy, about 6 months after surgery. Assay: immunoSEQ multiplex PCR; the TCRdb copy retains only in-frame clones and omits some. This sample has more than 50,000 clones, with about 89% found just once. Sequenced material: ileal tissue. These receptors all come from an adult with Crohn's disease.

The genes are TRBV19 and TRBJ1-5, with D hard to call. V lost 1 base and J 1 base, leaving 11 bases between the germline ends. The length of the CDR3 is 16 residues. The germline CDR1 and CDR2 sequences are LNHDA and SQIVND (reference sequence). CDR3 nucleotides: TGTGCCAGTAGTATAGCTCACAGTCAGAGCAATCAGCCCCAGCATTTT. Its protein product is CASSIAHSQSNQPQHF.

The chain uses TRBV6-5 and TRBJ1-6; 9 nucleotides agree with TRBD1. Germline trimming cut 4 bases from V and 7 bases from J; bases unmatched to any gene: 5. CDR3 size: 15 residues. Germline CDR1 reads MNHEY; CDR2 reads SVGAGI. Here the CDR3 reads CASSSRGQGNSPLHF. The CDR3 DNA reads TGTGCCAGCAGTTCGAGAGGACAGGGGAATTCACCCCTCCACTTT.

This chain links TRBV11-3 with TRBJ2-5, with 8 positions matching TRBD1. There are 16 residues in the CDR3. Germline V gives CDR1 SGHNT, CDR2 YENEEA. The trim removed 1 base at V and 3 bases at J, leaving 7 bases unmatched. The CDR3, as DNA: TGTGCCAGCAGCTTAGTTTCCGGGACAGGAAAAGAGACCCAGTACTTC. Amino acid sequence: CASSLVSGTGKETQYF.

The chain employs TRBV11-3 and TRBJ1-2; D possibly corresponds to TRBD1 (6 bases). V dropped 5 bases and J dropped 7 bases, with 11 bases sitting between them. Germline assignment: CDR1 SGHNT and CDR2 YENEEA. The CDR3 runs 12 residues. The CDR3 DNA sequence: TGTGCCAGCAGCGCGTCCAGGGGTGGCTACACCTTC. Translation: CASSASRGGYTF.

J is TRBJ1-3 and V is TRBV7-9, with unresolved D. This CDR3 comprises 13 residues. The V gene lost 3 bases and the J gene lost 2 bases, with 5 bases spanning the gap. Germline CDR1 reads SEHNR; CDR2 reads FQNEAQ (reference sequence). CDR3 sequence: CASSFYAGNTIYF. The DNA of the CDR3 is TGTGCCAGCAGCTTTTATGCTGGAAACACCATATATTTT.

This rearrangement joins TRBV28 to TRBJ1-2; 7 bases fit TRBD1. Germline V lookup: CDR1 MDHEN, CDR2 SYDVKM. The CDR3 loop spans 13 amino acids. J gave up 7 bases and V 4 bases, and 6 bases lay outside the gene matches. The CDR3 here is CASSSGTVIGYTF. As DNA, the CDR3 is TGTGCCAGCAGTTCCGGGACAGTTATTGGCTACACCTTC.

The V gene is TRBV19, the J gene TRBJ1-1; TRBD1 matches at 8 bases. The CDR3 extends over 16 amino acids. Germline V gene sequence: CDR1 LNHDA, CDR2 SQIVND (reference sequence). Trimming removed 8 bases from V and 1 base from J; junction bases left unmatched: 12. CDR3 coding DNA: TGTGCCAGTTACAATTACAGGGACAGGAAGAACACTGAAGCTTTCTTT. Protein sequence: CASYNYRDRKNTEAFF.

This chain joins TRBV29-1 and TRBJ1-1; D is ambiguous. The CDR3 consists of 13 residues. CDR1 and CDR2 from the germline V gene are SQVTM and ANQGSEA. V was trimmed by 3 bases and J by 3 bases, leaving 11 bases between them. The DNA for the CDR3 is TGCAGCGTTGATCGGGTGGGTTACACTGAAGCTTTCTTT. This sequence encodes CSVDRVGYTEAFF. Complete variable domain (other parts from reference TRBV29-1 and TRBJ1-1): SAVISQKPSRDICQRGTSLTIQCQVDSQVTMMFWYRQQPGQSLTLIATANQGSEATYESGFVIDKFPISRPNLTFSTLTVSNMSPEDSSIYLCSVDRVGYTEAFFGQGTRLTVV.

V usage is TRBV4-2 and J usage is TRBJ1-2, with TRBD1 matching over 7 bases. CDR1 is LGHNA and CDR2 is YNFKEQ in the germline V gene. The CDR3 has 18 residues. Trimming at V came to 0 bases and at J to 0 bases, leaving 10 bases not matched to a gene. The CDR3 DNA follows: TGTGCCAGCAGCCAAGAGTCGGCCGCAGGGGGAACTAACTATGGCTACACCTTC. Residues: CASSQESAAGGTNYGYTF.

This clone was observed a single time. The rearrangement joins TRBV5-1 to TRBJ1-2; D might be TRBD1 (6 bases). The germline V and J ends were trimmed by 3 bases and 6 bases, with 12 bases remaining between them. CDR1 and CDR2 from the germline V gene are SGHRS and YFSETQ. The CDR3 loop spans 13 amino acids. In DNA, the CDR3 is TGCGCCAGCAGCTCGGGACAAACTAATGGCTACACCTTC. It specifies CASSSGQTNGYTF.

The chain is built from TRBV25-1 and TRBJ2-7, with D unresolved. The CDR3 totals 13 residues. V was cut by 5 bases and J by 3 bases, with 11 bases left in between. Per germline, CDR1 MGHDK and CDR2 SYGVNS. The CDR3 spells CASSSQWSYEQYF. The CDR3 DNA sequence: TGTGCCAGCAGTTCGCAGTGGAGCTACGAGCAGTACTTC.

The J gene is TRBJ2-7, the V gene TRBV27; D is possibly TRBD2 (6 bases). The CDR3 loop spans 14 amino acids. The germline V gene encodes CDR1 MNHEY and CDR2 SMNVEV (reference sequence). Trimming left V 6 bases short and J 4 bases short, with 16 bases between. The DNA for the CDR3 is TGTGCCAGCAGCCGAAGCGGGTCGGGATACGAGCAGTACTTC. It is translated as CASSRSGSGYEQYF.

The gene calls are TRBV2 and TRBJ2-1; unclear D gene. Germline CDR1 is SNHLY and CDR2 is FYNNEI. Trimming took 4 bases from V and 8 from J, leaving 6 bases between them. This CDR3 has 11 residues. CDR3: CASSGLDEQFF. The CDR3 DNA follows: TGTGCCAGCAGTGGACTCGATGAGCAGTTCTTC.

Concerning this clone itself: Other DNA sequences of this sample code for an identical CDR3. V gene TRBV5-1 combines with J gene TRBJ1-3; a possible D gene is TRBD1 (6 bases). CDR1 and CDR2 (germline): SGHRS, YFSETQ. The CDR3 is made up of 14 amino acids. V was trimmed by 1 base and J by 4 bases, leaving 9 bases between them. DNA for the CDR3: TGCGCCAGCAGCTTGACAGGGTCCGGAAACACCATATATTTT. This sequence encodes CASSLTGSGNTIYF.

V is TRBV11-2 and J is TRBJ1-6, with 7 bases aligning to TRBD1. V trimming: 1 base; J trimming: 19 bases; junction bases outside the gene matches: 7. CDR3 length equals 12 residues. The germline V gene encodes CDR1 SGHAT and CDR2 FQNNGV. CDR3 nucleotide sequence: TGTGCCAGCAGCTTAGCTAACCGGGACAGTCACTTT. Its protein is CASSLANRDSHF.

In its sample, this clone was seen a few times. The chain carries TRBV5-6 and TRBJ2-3, with 8 bases aligning to TRBD1. CDR3 length: 17 residues. Germline V gene data show CDR1 as SGHDT and CDR2 as YYEEEE. Trimming cost V 3 bases and J 6 bases; bases outside gene matches: 15. DNA of the CDR3: TGTGCCAGCAGCTGGATGCTATCCGGGACAGGTTCGGATACGCAGTATTTT. This codes for CASSWMLSGTGSDTQYF.

J is TRBJ1-2 and V is TRBV5-1; 9 nucleotides match TRBD1. CDR3 length: 15 residues. After removal of 4 bases from V and 8 bases from J, the junction contained 12 bases not matched to a gene. In germline, CDR1 is SGHRS, CDR2 YFSETQ. The CDR3 here is CASSPEQGAHGGYTF. DNA of the CDR3: TGCGCCAGCAGCCCAGAACAGGGGGCTCACGGGGGCTACACCTTC.

This clone showed up just once. The V and J genes are TRBV6-1 and TRBJ1-3; D is ambiguous. CDR1 and CDR2 from the germline V gene are MNHNS and SASEGT. The CDR3 has 17 amino acids. V lost 0 bases to trimming and J lost 5 bases, with 17 bases between them. The CDR3 DNA sequence: TGTGCCAGCAGTGAAGCTGTTGTGTACAGCTCCAGAAACACCATATATTTT. This sequence encodes CASSEAVVYSSRNTIYF.

This sequence joins TRBV19 and TRBJ1-2; no clear D gene. Germline V gene sequence: CDR1 LNHDA, CDR2 SQIVND (reference sequence). V was clipped by 1 base and J by 10 bases, with 7 bases between them. This CDR3 region has 11 residues. The CDR3 loop reads CASSIGLDYTF. The CDR3 nucleotides read TGTGCCAGTAGTATAGGACTCGACTACACCTTC.

The chain combines TRBV7-8 with TRBJ1-5; D is possibly TRBD1 (6 bases). CDR1 SGHVS and CDR2 FQNEAQ come from the germline V gene. Trimming left V 3 bases short and J 4 bases short, with 16 bases between. The CDR3 extends over 16 amino acids. In DNA, the CDR3 is TGTGCCAGCAGCTTCCTAGAGACAGGTATTAATCAGCCCCAGCATTTT. Residues: CASSFLETGINQPQHF.

V is TRBV7-3 and J is TRBJ2-2, with 9 bases matching TRBD2. Germline CDR1 reads SGHTA; CDR2 reads FQGTGA. The V gene end was trimmed by 3 bases and the J gene end by 1 base; junction bases not matched to a gene: 0. CDR3 length: 15 amino acids. CDR3 residues: CASSLTSGNTGELFF. CDR3 bases: TGTGCCAGCAGCTTGACTAGCGGGAACACCGGGGAGCTGTTTTTT.

The count of this clone is one. The chain employs TRBV19 and TRBJ1-1; a possible D gene is TRBD1 (6 bases). With 5 bases removed from V and 6 bases from J, the gap between germline ends came to 7 bases. The CDR3 has 11 residues. The germline V gene has CDR1 LNHDA and CDR2 SQIVND (reference sequence). DNA for the CDR3: TGTGCCAGTAGTGGGGGCCCTGAAGCTTTCTTT. It codes for CASSGGPEAFF.

The chain uses TRBV4-2 and TRBJ2-7; 8 bases fit TRBD1. Germline loops: CDR1 LGHNA, CDR2 YNFKEQ. The CDR3 totals 16 residues. V was pared by 1 base and J by 12 bases, with 17 bases of the junction left unmatched. In nucleotides, the CDR3 is TGTGCCAGCAGCCAAGCAACCGGGACAGGTCCCTTAGATCGGTACTTC. Amino acid sequence: CASSQATGTGPLDRYF.

The rearrangement joins TRBV29-1 to TRBJ2-1, with D perhaps matching TRBD1 (5 bases). The V end was cut by 7 bases, the J end by 1 base, with 14 bases between. Germline assignment: CDR1 SQVTM and CDR2 ANQGSEA. The CDR3 is 14 amino acids. The CDR3 reads CSARTQGSYNEQFF. For the CDR3, the DNA is TGCAGCGCCCGGACCCAGGGTTCCTACAATGAGCAGTTCTTC.

This clone came up a few times. The V gene is TRBV25-1, the J gene TRBJ1-2, with a tentative D call TRBD1 (6 bases). CDR1 is MGHDK, CDR2 SYGVNS, per germline. V was trimmed by 4 bases and J by 6 bases, leaving 18 bases between them. This CDR3 has 15 residues. CDR3 protein: CASSGPQGIGNGYTF. CDR3 sequence (DNA): TGTGCCAGCAGTGGCCCTCAGGGGATCGGCAATGGCTACACCTTC.

The chain couples TRBV4-3 to TRBJ2-1, with 12 bases aligning to TRBD2. From germline, CDR1 is LGHNA and CDR2 YSLEER. V trimming: 5 bases; J trimming: 12 bases; junction bases outside the gene matches: 5. The CDR3 is 13 amino acids. The CDR3 DNA is TGCGCCAGCAGCGAAATACTAGCGGGAGGGCAGTTCTTC. Amino acid sequence: CASSEILAGGQFF.

This chain uses TRBV5-1 with TRBJ1-4; D ambiguous. CDR3 length: 14 amino acids. Between the trimmed V and J ends, which lost 5 bases and 7 bases, there was a span of 15 bases. Looked up from germline, CDR1 is SGHRS and CDR2 is YFSETQ. This CDR3 reads CASRAAQTPEKLFF. CDR3 sequence (DNA): TGCGCCAGCAGGGCGGCTCAGACCCCTGAAAAACTGTTTTTT.

The chain joins TRBV6-6 to TRBJ2-4; perhaps TRBD1 as D (7 bases). Germline CDR1 reads MNHNY; CDR2 reads SVGAGI (reference sequence). V lost 7 bases to trimming and J lost 4 bases, with 14 bases between them. The length of the CDR3 is 14 residues. The CDR3 coding sequence is TGTGCCAGCACCCCAGGGGGGTTTAAAAACATTCAGTACTTC. It codes for CASTPGGFKNIQYF.

The CDR3 protein is CASSTVWDSIYGYTF. DNA for the CDR3: TGTGCCAGTAGTACAGTCTGGGACAGCATATATGGCTACACCTTC. This chain uses TRBV19 with TRBJ1-2; 7 nucleotides line up with TRBD1. The CDR3 runs 15 residues. V lost 4 bases and J lost 5; bases outside the gene matches: 10. Germline V gene lookup returns CDR1 LNHDA and CDR2 SQIVND (reference sequence).